This T cell receptor beta chain was captured by sequencing in a study of PD-1 blockade in classical Hodgkin lymphoma. Points from the study as a whole: Baseline TCR diversity was reportedly lower in newly diagnosed patients than in healthy donors. It was reported as lower still in relapsed/refractory patients.

A remark on this clone: The antigen is unknown.

The protocol was immunoSEQ multiplex PCR, while the TCRdb copy is restricted to in-frame clones and leaves out a portion. The data show about 30,000 clones, 86% seen once. The ends were cut back, 4 bases at V and 7 bases at J, with 13 bases in the middle. Germline CDR1 reads WSHSY; CDR2 reads SAAADI. The CDR3 is made up of 13 amino acids. Time point meaning: cycle 4 day 1 (C4D1), after 5 to 7 weeks of nivolumab. Each and every patient relapsed after autologous stem cell transplantation, and patients got differing brentuximab vedotin exposure. Thawed PBMCs underwent magnetic negative selection to yield purified CD4+ T cells.

The sequence derives from a human donor with classical Hodgkin lymphoma. The chain carries TRBV10-2 and TRBJ2-5, with D uncertain. Sequenced here: CD4+ T cells from blood, sampled before the fourth cycle of nivolumab. CDR3 nucleotides: TGCGCCAGCAGTGCCTTGGGGTTTGGGACCCAGTACTTC. Its translation is CASSALGFGTQYF.